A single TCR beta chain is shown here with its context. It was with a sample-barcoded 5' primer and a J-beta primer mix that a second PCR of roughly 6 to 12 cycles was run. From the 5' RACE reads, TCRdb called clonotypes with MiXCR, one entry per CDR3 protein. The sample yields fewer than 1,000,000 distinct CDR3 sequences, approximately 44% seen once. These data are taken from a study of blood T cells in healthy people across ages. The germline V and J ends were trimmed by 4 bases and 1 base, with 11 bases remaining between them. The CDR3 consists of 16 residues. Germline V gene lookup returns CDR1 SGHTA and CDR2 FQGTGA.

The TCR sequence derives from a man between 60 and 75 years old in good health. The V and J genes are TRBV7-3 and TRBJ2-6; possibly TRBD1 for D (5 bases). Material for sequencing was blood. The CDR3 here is CASSSQGSSGANVLTF. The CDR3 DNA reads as TGTGCCAGCAGCTCCCAGGGTTCTTCTGGGGCCAACGTCCTGACTTTC.